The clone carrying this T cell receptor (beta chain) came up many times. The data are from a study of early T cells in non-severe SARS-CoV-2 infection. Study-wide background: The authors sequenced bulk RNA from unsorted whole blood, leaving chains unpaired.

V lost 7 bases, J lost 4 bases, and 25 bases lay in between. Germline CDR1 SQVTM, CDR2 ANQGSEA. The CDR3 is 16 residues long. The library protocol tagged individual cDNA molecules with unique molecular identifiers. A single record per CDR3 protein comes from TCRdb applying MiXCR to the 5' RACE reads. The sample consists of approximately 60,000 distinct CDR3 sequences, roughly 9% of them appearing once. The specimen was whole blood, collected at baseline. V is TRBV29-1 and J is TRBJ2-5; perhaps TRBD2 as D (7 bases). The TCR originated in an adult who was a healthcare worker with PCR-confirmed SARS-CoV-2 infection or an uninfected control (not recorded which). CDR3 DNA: TGCAGCGCCGCCCCTCCCCCTCCGGGGGGCCGAGAGACCCAGTACTTC. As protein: CSAAPPPPGGRETQYF.